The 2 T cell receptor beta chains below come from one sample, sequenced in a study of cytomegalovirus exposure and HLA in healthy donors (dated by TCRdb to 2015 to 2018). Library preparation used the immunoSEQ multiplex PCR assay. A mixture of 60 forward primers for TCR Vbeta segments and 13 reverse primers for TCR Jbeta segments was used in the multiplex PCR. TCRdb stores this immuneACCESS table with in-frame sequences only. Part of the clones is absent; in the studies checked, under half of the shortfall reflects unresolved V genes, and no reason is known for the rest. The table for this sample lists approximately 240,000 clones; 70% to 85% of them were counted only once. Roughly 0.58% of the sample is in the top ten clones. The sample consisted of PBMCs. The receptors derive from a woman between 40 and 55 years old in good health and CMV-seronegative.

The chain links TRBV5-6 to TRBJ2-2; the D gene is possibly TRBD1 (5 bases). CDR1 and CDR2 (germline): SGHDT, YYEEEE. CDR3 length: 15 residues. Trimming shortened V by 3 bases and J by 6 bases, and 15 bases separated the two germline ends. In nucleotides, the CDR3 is TGTGCCAGCAGCTCGAGCAGGGTATCATCCGGGGAGCTGTTTTTT. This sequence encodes CASSSSRVSSGELFF.

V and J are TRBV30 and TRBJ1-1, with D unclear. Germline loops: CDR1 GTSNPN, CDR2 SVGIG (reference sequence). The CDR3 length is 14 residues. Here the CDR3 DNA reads TGTGCTATCAACGGTCACAGCCTGAACACTGAAGCTTTCTTT. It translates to CAINGHSLNTEAFF. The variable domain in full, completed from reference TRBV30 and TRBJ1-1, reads SQTIHQWPATLVQPVGSPLSLECTVEGTSNPNLYWYRQAAGRGLQLLFYSVGIGQISSEVPQNLSASRPQDRQFILSSKKLLLSDSGFYLCAINGHSLNTEAFFGQGTRLTVV.